The clone carrying this T cell receptor (beta chain) came up once. These data come from a study of PD-L1 blockade in urothelial cancer. Looking at the study overall: Anywhere from 0 to 3 prior chemotherapy regimens had been received by patients. There were a median of about 140,000 T cells in blood samples. Blood analyses occurred 3 weeks (second dose) and 6 weeks post treatment start.

The CDR3 spans 13 residues. V was cut by 3 bases and J by 0 bases, with 9 bases left in between. Germline-derived CDR1 and CDR2 are SQVTM and ANQGSEA. Assay used: immunoSEQ multiplex PCR; TCRdb lists only in-frame clones, some missing. The sample records more than 70,000 clones, 70% to 90% being singletons. Sampling of each patient yielded between 1 and 8 specimens, collected pretreatment and on-treatment. The sequence came from a man between 60 and 75 years old with urothelial cancer. The V gene is TRBV29-1, the J gene TRBJ2-7; the D is unclear. This specimen was PBMCs, taken around atezolizumab (anti-PD-L1) treatment. The CDR3 region has the DNA TGCAGCGTTGAGGTGGGCAGCTCCTACGAGCAGTACTTC. Amino acids: CSVEVGSSYEQYF.